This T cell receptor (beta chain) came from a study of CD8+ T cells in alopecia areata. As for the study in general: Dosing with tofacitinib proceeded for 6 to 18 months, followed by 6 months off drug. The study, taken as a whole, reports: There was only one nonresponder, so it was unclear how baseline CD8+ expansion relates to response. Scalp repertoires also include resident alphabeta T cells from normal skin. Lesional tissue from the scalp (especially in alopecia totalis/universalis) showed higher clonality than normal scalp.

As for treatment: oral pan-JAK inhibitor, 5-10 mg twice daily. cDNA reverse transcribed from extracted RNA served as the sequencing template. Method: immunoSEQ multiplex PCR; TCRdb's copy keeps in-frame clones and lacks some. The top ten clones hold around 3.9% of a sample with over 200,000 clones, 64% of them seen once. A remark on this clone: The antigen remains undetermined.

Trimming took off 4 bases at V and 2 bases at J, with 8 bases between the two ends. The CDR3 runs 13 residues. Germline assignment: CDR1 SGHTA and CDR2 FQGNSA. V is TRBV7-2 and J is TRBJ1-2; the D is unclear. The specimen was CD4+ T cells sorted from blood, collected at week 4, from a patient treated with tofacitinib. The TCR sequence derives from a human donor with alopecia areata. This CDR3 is CASSSPGNYGYTF. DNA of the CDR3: TGTGCCAGCAGCTCTCCAGGCAACTATGGCTACACCTTC.